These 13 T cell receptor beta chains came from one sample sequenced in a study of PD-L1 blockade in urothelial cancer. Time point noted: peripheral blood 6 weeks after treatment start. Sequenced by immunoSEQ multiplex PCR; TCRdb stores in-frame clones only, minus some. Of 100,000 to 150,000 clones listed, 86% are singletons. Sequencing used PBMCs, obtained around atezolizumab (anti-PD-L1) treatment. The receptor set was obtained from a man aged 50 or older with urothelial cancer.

The CDR3 coding sequence is TGTGCCGTCCGACTAGCGGGAGGCGCCGAGCAGTACTTC. Protein product: CAVRLAGGAEQYF. The V call is TRBV6-1, the J call TRBJ2-7; 13 bases line up with TRBD2. Germline CDR1 and CDR2: MNHNS and SASEGT. V shed 11 bases, J shed 6 bases, and the junction held 7 bases outside the gene matches. CDR3 length: 13 amino acids.

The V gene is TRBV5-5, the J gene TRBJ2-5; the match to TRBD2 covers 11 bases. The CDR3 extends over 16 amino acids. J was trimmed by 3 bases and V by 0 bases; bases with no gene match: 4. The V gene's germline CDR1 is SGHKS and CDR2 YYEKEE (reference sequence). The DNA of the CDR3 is TGTGCCAGCAGCTTGGTGCTGACTAGCGGGAAAGAGACCCAGTACTTC. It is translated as CASSLVLTSGKETQYF.

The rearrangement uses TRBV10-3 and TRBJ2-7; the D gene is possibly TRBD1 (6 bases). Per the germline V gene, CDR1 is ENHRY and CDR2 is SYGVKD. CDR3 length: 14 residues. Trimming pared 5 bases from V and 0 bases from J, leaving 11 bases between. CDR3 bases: TGTGCCATCAGTTACGGACAGTCCTCCTACGAGCAGTACTTC. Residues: CAISYGQSSYEQYF.

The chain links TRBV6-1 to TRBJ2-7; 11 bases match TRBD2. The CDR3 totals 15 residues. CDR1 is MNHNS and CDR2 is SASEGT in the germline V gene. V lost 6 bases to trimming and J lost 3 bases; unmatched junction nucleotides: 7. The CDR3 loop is CASRGTSGGLYEQYF. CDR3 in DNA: TGTGCCAGCAGAGGGACTAGCGGTGGCCTCTACGAGCAGTACTTC.

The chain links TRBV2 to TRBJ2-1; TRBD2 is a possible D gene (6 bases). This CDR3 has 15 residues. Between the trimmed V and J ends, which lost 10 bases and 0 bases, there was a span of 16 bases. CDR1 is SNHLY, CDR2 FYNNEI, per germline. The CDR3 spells CATRSGESSYNEQFF. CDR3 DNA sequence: TGTGCCACCAGATCGGGGGAGAGCTCCTACAATGAGCAGTTCTTC.

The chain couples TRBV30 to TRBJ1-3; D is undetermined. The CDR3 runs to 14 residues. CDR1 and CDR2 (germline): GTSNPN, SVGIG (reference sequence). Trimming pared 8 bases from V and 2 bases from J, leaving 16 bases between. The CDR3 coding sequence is TGTGCCCGGACTGGCGGGAAAACTGGAAACACCATATATTTT. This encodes CARTGGKTGNTIYF.

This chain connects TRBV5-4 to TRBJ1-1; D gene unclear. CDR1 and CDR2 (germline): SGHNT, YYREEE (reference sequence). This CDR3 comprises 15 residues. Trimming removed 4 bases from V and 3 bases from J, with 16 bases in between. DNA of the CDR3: TGTGCCAGCAGCGCTTGGGTCGGGCGGGACACTGAAGCTTTCTTT. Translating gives CASSAWVGRDTEAFF.

The CDR3 nucleotides read TGTGCCAGCAGCTTAGCCTCGCCGGGACAGACCTACGAGCAGTACTTC. Translating it yields CASSLASPGQTYEQYF. V usage is TRBV7-8 and J usage is TRBJ2-7; 7 nucleotides agree with TRBD1. The V segment lost 0 bases and the J segment 2 bases; nucleotides outside the gene matches: 7. CDR3 size: 16 residues. The germline V gene encodes CDR1 SGHVS and CDR2 FQNEAQ.

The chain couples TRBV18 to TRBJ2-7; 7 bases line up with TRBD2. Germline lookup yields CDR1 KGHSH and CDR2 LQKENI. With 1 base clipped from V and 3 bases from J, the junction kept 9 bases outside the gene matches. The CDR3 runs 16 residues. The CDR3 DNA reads TGTGCCAGCTCACCACGGGGGGGTTCATCTCTCTACGAGCAGTACTTC. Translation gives CASSPRGGSSLYEQYF.

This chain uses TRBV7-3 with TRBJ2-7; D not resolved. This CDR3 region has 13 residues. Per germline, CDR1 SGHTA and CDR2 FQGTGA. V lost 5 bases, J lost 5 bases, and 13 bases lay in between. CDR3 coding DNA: TGTGCCAGCAGCGGGCAGTCAGGAAACGAGCAGTACTTC. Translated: CASSGQSGNEQYF.

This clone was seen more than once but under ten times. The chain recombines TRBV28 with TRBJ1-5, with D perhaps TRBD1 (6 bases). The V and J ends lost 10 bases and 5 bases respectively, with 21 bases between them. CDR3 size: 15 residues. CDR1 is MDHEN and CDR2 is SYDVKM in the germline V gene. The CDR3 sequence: CATRPTGGGYQPQHF. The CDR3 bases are TGTGCCACCCGTCCGACAGGCGGGGGATATCAGCCCCAGCATTTT.

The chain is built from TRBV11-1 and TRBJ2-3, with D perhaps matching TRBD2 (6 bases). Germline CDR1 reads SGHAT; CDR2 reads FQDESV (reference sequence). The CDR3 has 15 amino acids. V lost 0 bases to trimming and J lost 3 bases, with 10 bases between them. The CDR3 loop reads CASSLAGSVTDTQYF. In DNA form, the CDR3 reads TGTGCCAGCAGCTTAGCCGGGAGTGTAACAGATACGCAGTATTTT.

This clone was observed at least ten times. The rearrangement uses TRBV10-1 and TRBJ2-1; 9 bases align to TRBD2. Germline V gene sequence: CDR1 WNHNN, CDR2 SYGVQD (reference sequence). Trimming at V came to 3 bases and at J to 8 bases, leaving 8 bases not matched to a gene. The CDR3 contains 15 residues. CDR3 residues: CASSDGASGNYEQFF. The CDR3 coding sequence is TGCGCCAGCAGTGACGGGGCTAGCGGGAACTATGAGCAGTTCTTC.